The 28 T cell receptor beta chains listed next were all sequenced from one sample in a study of blood T cell repertoires in COVID-19. TCRdb's copy holds only in-frame clones and misses some; the assay was immunoSEQ multiplex PCR. The table records roughly 260,000 clones, nearly 90% of them present only once. Material for sequencing was peripheral blood. Every receptor here comes from a woman in her forties who had recovered from COVID-19.

This clone was detected a few times. This chain connects TRBV9 to TRBJ1-2; 7 bases align to TRBD1. The germline V gene has CDR1 SGDLS and CDR2 YYNGEE. V was clipped by 2 bases and J by 7 bases; unmatched bases: 8. This CDR3 is 14 amino acids long. The CDR3 here is CASSVLYRGGGYTF. The CDR3 region has the DNA TGTGCCAGCAGCGTCCTATACAGGGGTGGTGGCTACACCTTC.

V and J are TRBV19 and TRBJ2-7, with TRBD1 identical over 7 bases. Per the germline V gene, CDR1 is LNHDA and CDR2 is SQIVND (reference sequence). The CDR3 contains 13 residues. V lost 3 bases and J lost 3; bases outside the gene matches: 2. CDR3 residues: CASSMGQLYEQYF. The CDR3 DNA follows: TGTGCCAGTAGTATGGGACAGCTCTACGAGCAGTACTTC.

Notes on this clone: Other DNA sequences of this sample code for an identical CDR3. The rearrangement uses TRBV7-3 and TRBJ1-1; 9 nucleotides match TRBD1. Germline V CDR1 and CDR2: SGHTA, FQGTGA. This CDR3 region has 14 residues. With 3 bases clipped from V and 8 bases from J, the junction kept 7 bases outside the gene matches. DNA for the CDR3: TGTGCCAGCAGCTTGGAGGGACAGGGAACAGAAGCTTTCTTT. As protein: CASSLEGQGTEAFF.

The gene calls are TRBV10-3 and TRBJ2-7; TRBD1 aligns across 8 bases. Germline CDR1 reads ENHRY; CDR2 reads SYGVKD. CDR3 size: 16 residues. J was trimmed by 2 bases and V by 0 bases; bases with no gene match: 6. The CDR3 sequence is CAISESRQGTAYEQYF. For the CDR3, the DNA is TGTGCCATCAGTGAGTCGAGACAGGGGACGGCCTACGAGCAGTACTTC.

The chain uses TRBV15 and TRBJ1-6; 12 nucleotides align to TRBD1. V gave up 0 bases and J gave up 9 bases; unmatched junction bases: 9. The CDR3 is 18 residues long. Germline CDR1 and CDR2: LNHNV and YYDKDF (reference sequence). The CDR3 sequence: CATSRDIQGTGGSSPLHF. CDR3 coding DNA: TGTGCCACCAGCAGAGATATCCAGGGGACAGGGGGCTCTTCACCCCTCCACTTT. Looking up the rest from reference TRBV15 and TRBJ1-6 gives the full variable domain: DAMVIQNPRYQVTQFGKPVTLSCSQTLNHNVMYWYQQKSSQAPKLLFHYYDKDFNNEADTPDNFQSRRPNTSFCFLDIRSPGLGDTAMYLCATSRDIQGTGGSSPLHFGNGTRLTVT.

The chain joins TRBV7-2 to TRBJ1-2, with D tentatively TRBD1 (5 bases). The CDR3 is 14 residues long. Trimming stripped 1 base from V and 11 bases from J, with 17 bases between. Germline V gene data show CDR1 as SGHTA and CDR2 as FQGNSA. This chain's CDR3 is CASSLGGILKGYTF. The CDR3 bases are TGTGCCAGCAGCTTAGGTGGGATTCTCAAGGGGTACACCTTC.

The chain joins TRBV5-8 to TRBJ1-2; the match to TRBD1 covers 9 bases. With 10 bases clipped from V and 4 bases from J, the junction kept 11 bases outside the gene matches. The CDR3 totals 14 residues. CDR1 is SGHTS, CDR2 YDEGEE, per germline. CDR3 protein: CASNPGQGVYGYTF. DNA for the CDR3: TGTGCCTCCAACCCGGGACAGGGTGTCTATGGCTACACCTTC.

This chain links TRBV24-1 with TRBJ2-7; 11 bases agree with TRBD2. CDR1 is KGHDR, CDR2 SFDVKD, per germline. J lost 3 bases, V lost 5 bases, and 8 bases had no gene match. This CDR3 comprises 16 residues. The CDR3 DNA follows: TGTGCCACCAGTGCGGAGACTAGCGGGATAGGCTACGAGCAGTACTTC. Residues: CATSAETSGIGYEQYF.

The chain recombines TRBV6-5 with TRBJ1-5; TRBD1 might be the D (6 bases). The CDR3 sequence is 13 residues long. Per the germline V gene, CDR1 is MNHEY and CDR2 is SVGAGI. Trimming took off 6 bases at V and 3 bases at J, with 9 bases between the two ends. CDR3 loop: CASRQGHNQPQHF. In nucleotides, the CDR3 is TGTGCCAGCAGGCAGGGACACAATCAGCCCCAGCATTTT.

The rearrangement uses TRBV5-1 and TRBJ2-3; 12 bases are a match to TRBD2. The V segment lost 0 bases and the J segment 3 bases; nucleotides outside the gene matches: 5. The length of the CDR3 is 17 residues. Germline V gene lookup returns CDR1 SGHRS and CDR2 YFSETQ. CDR3 sequence: CASSLGLAGAMTDTQYF. CDR3 nucleotide sequence: TGCGCCAGCAGCTTGGGACTAGCGGGAGCGATGACAGATACGCAGTATTTT.

This chain links TRBV9 with TRBJ1-3; D gene unclear. The CDR3 runs to 14 residues. Germline V gives CDR1 SGDLS, CDR2 YYNGEE. V was cut by 4 bases and J by 4 bases, with 12 bases left in between. The CDR3: CASSSSDRGNTIYF. The CDR3 coding sequence is TGTGCCAGCAGCTCGAGCGATAGAGGAAACACCATATATTTT.

The chain uses TRBV19 and TRBJ2-7; TRBD1 aligns across 9 bases. Looked up from germline, CDR1 is LNHDA and CDR2 is SQIVND (reference sequence). With 7 bases clipped from V and 6 bases from J, the junction kept 10 bases outside the gene matches. This CDR3 is built from 14 residues. Here the CDR3 DNA reads TGTGCCAGTACCCTAGGACAGGGGACCAGCGAGCAGTACTTC. Amino acid sequence: CASTLGQGTSEQYF.

The chain has TRBV15 and TRBJ2-3; 7 nucleotides align to TRBD2. V lost 0 bases and J lost 4; bases outside the gene matches: 4. The CDR3 totals 15 residues. Germline V gene data show CDR1 as LNHNV and CDR2 as YYDKDF (reference sequence). The CDR3 DNA reads as TGTGCCACCAGCAGAGATGGGAGGGATCCAGATACGCAGTATTTT. It translates to CATSRDGRDPDTQYF. Full variable domain (rest looked up from reference TRBV15 and TRBJ2-3): DAMVIQNPRYQVTQFGKPVTLSCSQTLNHNVMYWYQQKSSQAPKLLFHYYDKDFNNEADTPDNFQSRRPNTSFCFLDIRSPGLGDTAMYLCATSRDGRDPDTQYFGPGTRLTVL.

This chain connects TRBV6-6 to TRBJ2-1, with 8 nucleotides matching TRBD1. CDR3 length: 16 amino acids. Germline CDR1 MNHNY, CDR2 SVGAGI (reference sequence). The ends lost 2 bases at V and 4 bases at J; junction bases unmatched: 7. CDR3 sequence reads: CASSYPSTGDYNEQFF. CDR3 nucleotide sequence: TGTGCCAGCAGTTACCCTTCGACAGGGGATTACAATGAGCAGTTCTTC.

The chain is built from TRBV6-5 and TRBJ2-1; 9 bases line up with TRBD1. The CDR3 has 15 amino acids. V was clipped by 8 bases and J by 1 base; unmatched bases: 6. Looked up from germline, CDR1 is MNHEY and CDR2 is SVGAGI. The CDR3 region has the DNA TGTGCCAGCCTAAGTGGGACAGGGTCCTACAATGAGCAGTTCTTC. It encodes CASLSGTGSYNEQFF.

V and J are TRBV28 and TRBJ1-2, with TRBD1 identical over 10 bases. The germline V gene encodes CDR1 MDHEN and CDR2 SYDVKM. V trimming: 3 bases; J trimming: 5 bases; junction bases outside the gene matches: 0. The CDR3 has 13 residues. The CDR3 here is CASSLGQGYGYTF. For the CDR3, the DNA is TGTGCCAGCAGTTTGGGACAGGGGTATGGCTACACCTTC.

This chain links TRBV28 with TRBJ2-3, with 15 bases lining up with TRBD2. Germline CDR1 is MDHEN and CDR2 is SYDVKM. The CDR3 sequence is 17 residues long. V was pared by 3 bases and J by 5 bases, with 6 bases of the junction left unmatched. The chain's CDR3 is CASSFGRTSGGGDTQYF. Here the CDR3 DNA reads TGTGCCAGCAGTTTCGGGCGGACTAGCGGGGGGGGAGATACGCAGTATTTT.

The CDR3 nucleotides read TGTGCCAGCAGCCCAACAGAGCGGGGCGGAACCTACGAGCAGTACTTC. Protein: CASSPTERGGTYEQYF. The rearrangement links TRBV3-1 (or the pseudogene TRBV3-2) to TRBJ2-7; 7 positions match TRBD2. CDR1 and CDR2 (germline): LGHDT, YNNKEL (reference sequence). CDR3 length: 16 amino acids. V trimming: 4 bases; J trimming: 2 bases; junction bases outside the gene matches: 11.

The chain combines TRBV19 with TRBJ1-2; TRBD1 matches 8 bases. Germline CDR1 is LNHDA and CDR2 is SQIVND (reference sequence). CDR3 length: 14 residues. The V segment lost 5 bases and the J segment 7 bases; nucleotides outside the gene matches: 9. The CDR3 loop reads CASSATGVRGGYTF. CDR3 nucleotides: TGTGCCAGTAGTGCGACAGGGGTTCGGGGTGGCTACACCTTC.

For this clone: This sample also contains other DNA sequences that code for the same CDR3. The chain uses TRBV19 and TRBJ1-2; 7 bases align to TRBD1. The V gene's germline CDR1 is LNHDA and CDR2 SQIVND (reference sequence). V lost 6 bases, J lost 1 base, and 5 bases stayed unmatched. This CDR3 is 14 amino acids long. In DNA form, the CDR3 reads TGTGCCAGTAGCCCAACAGGGGTTAACTATGGCTACACCTTC. Protein product: CASSPTGVNYGYTF.

The CDR3 loop reads CASSYALQGSYEQYF. The DNA of the CDR3 is TGTGCCAGCAGTTACGCGCTCCAGGGCTCCTACGAGCAGTACTTC. The chain couples TRBV6-5 to TRBJ2-7; D might be TRBD1 (5 bases). Trimming cost V 2 bases and J 0 bases, with 11 bases left between them. CDR1 MNHEY and CDR2 SVGAGI come from the germline V gene. The CDR3 sequence is 15 residues long.

The rearrangement uses TRBV14 and TRBJ1-2; D call uncertain. The CDR3 runs to 13 residues. With 1 base removed from V and 0 bases from J, the gap between germline ends came to 3 bases. Germline V gene data show CDR1 as SGHDN and CDR2 as FVKESK. The CDR3: CASSQGTNYGYTF. In nucleotides, the CDR3 is TGTGCCAGCAGCCAAGGTACTAACTATGGCTACACCTTC.

The chain carries TRBV28 and TRBJ1-3, with 7 bases fitting TRBD1. The V gene's germline CDR1 is MDHEN and CDR2 SYDVKM. Trimming took 6 bases from V and 3 from J; bases not matched to a gene: 8. The CDR3 totals 15 residues. The CDR3 reads CASRPWRDSGNTIYF. The CDR3 bases are TGTGCCAGCAGACCCTGGCGGGACAGTGGAAACACCATATATTTT.

CDR3 coding DNA: TGTGCCAGCAGCCCGCGGGGGGGAGGGACAGATACGCAGTATTTT. It specifies CASSPRGGGTDTQYF. The chain employs TRBV9 and TRBJ2-3; 9 bases are a match to TRBD2. V was clipped by 4 bases and J by 3 bases; unmatched bases: 6. Germline V lookup: CDR1 SGDLS, CDR2 YYNGEE. This CDR3 has 15 residues.

This clone has just one count. The chain has TRBV27 and TRBJ2-1; possible D gene TRBD2, 5 bases. The CDR3 totals 15 residues. Trimming left V 2 bases short and J 6 bases short, with 14 bases between. CDR1 MNHEY and CDR2 SMNVEV come from the germline V gene (reference sequence). CDR3 in DNA: TGTGCCAGCAGTTTAGGGCTAGCTTTTGGCAATGAGCAGTTCTTC. Residues: CASSLGLAFGNEQFF.

The V and J genes are TRBV14 and TRBJ2-5, with D possibly being TRBD2 (7 bases). The V gene's germline CDR1 is SGHDN and CDR2 FVKESK. The CDR3 has 15 residues. V lost 1 base, J lost 4 bases, and 13 bases lay in between. The CDR3 loop is CASSQAGGPLETQYF. In DNA form, the CDR3 reads TGTGCCAGCAGCCAAGCGGGGGGCCCCTTAGAGACCCAGTACTTC.

The chain employs TRBV24-1 and TRBJ2-1; a possible D gene is TRBD1 (6 bases). V lost 4 bases and J lost 3, with 15 bases in between. This CDR3 comprises 16 residues. Germline V gene sequence: CDR1 KGHDR, CDR2 SFDVKD. The CDR3 spells CATSDRRGELYNEQFF. As DNA, the CDR3 is TGTGCCACCAGTGACCGCAGGGGCGAACTCTACAATGAGCAGTTCTTC.

J is TRBJ2-3 and V is TRBV19; perhaps TRBD2 as D (7 bases). The CDR3 runs 16 residues. CDR1 is LNHDA and CDR2 is SQIVND in the germline V gene (reference sequence). V gave up 0 bases and J gave up 0 bases, with 10 bases separating them. The CDR3 here is CASSIEGGASTDTQYF. In nucleotides, the CDR3 is TGTGCCAGTAGTATAGAAGGGGGGGCGAGCACAGATACGCAGTATTTT.